Included here is one T cell receptor beta chain sequence, with context. Patients from Seattle were sampled longitudinally, starting during active infection. The data stem from a study of blood T cell repertoires in COVID-19. Study-wide background: Samples came from the United States, Italy and Spain, spanning acute and convalescent COVID-19. From T cells, B-cell-depleted T cells, or PBMCs came the material, which was cDNA or gDNA.

Germline loops: CDR1 SGHTA, CDR2 FQGTGA. Between the trimmed V and J ends, which lost 1 base and 2 bases, there was a span of 8 bases. CDR3 size: 14 residues. Sequenced by immunoSEQ multiplex PCR; TCRdb stores in-frame clones only, minus some. The repertoire holds over 100,000 clones, with around nine tenths as singletons. Sequenced sample: peripheral blood. This clonotype was obtained from an older woman with COVID-19, enrolled during active disease. The chain links TRBV7-3 to TRBJ2-5, with D uncertain. This CDR3 is CASSLSGQQETQYF. The CDR3 DNA sequence: TGTGCCAGCAGCTTAAGTGGGCAGCAAGAGACCCAGTACTTC. The full variable domain, with the rest looked up from reference TRBV7-3 and TRBJ2-5, is GAGVSQTPSNKVTEKGKYVELRCDPISGHTALYWYRQSLGQGPEFLIYFQGTGAADDSGLPNDRFFAVRPEGSVSTLKIQRTERGDSAVYLCASSLSGQQETQYFGPGTRLLVL.